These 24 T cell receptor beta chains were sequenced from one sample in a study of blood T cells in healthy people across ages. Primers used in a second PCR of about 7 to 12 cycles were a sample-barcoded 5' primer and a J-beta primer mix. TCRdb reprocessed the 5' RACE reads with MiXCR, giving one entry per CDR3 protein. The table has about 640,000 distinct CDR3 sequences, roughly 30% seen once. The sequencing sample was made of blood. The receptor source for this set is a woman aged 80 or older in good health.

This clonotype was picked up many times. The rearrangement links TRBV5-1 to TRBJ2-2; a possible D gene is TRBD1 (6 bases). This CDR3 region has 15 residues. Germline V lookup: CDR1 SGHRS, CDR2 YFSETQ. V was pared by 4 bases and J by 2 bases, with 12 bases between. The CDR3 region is CASSPGQVNTGELFF. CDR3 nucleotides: TGCGCCAGCAGCCCGGGACAAGTTAACACCGGGGAGCTGTTTTTT.

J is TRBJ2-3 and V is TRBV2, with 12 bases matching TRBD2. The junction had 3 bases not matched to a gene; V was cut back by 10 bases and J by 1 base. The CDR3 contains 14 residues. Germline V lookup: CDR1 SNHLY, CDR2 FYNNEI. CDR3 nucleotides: TGTGCCACCAGGACTAGCGGGGGCACAGATACGCAGTATTTT. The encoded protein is CATRTSGGTDTQYF. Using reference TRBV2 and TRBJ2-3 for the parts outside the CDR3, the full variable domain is EPEVTQTPSHQVTQMGQEVILRCVPISNHLYFYWYRQILGQKVEFLVSFYNNEISEKSEIFDDQFSVERPDGSNFTLKIRSTKLEDSAMYFCATRTSGGTDTQYFGPGTRLTVL.

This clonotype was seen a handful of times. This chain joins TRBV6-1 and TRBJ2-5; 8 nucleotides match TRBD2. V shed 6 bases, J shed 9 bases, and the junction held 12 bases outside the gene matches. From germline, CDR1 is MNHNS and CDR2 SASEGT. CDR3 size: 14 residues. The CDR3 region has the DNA TGTGCCAGCAGGGTGAGCGGGGGAGTCGAGGCCCAGTACTTC. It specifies CASRVSGGVEAQYF.

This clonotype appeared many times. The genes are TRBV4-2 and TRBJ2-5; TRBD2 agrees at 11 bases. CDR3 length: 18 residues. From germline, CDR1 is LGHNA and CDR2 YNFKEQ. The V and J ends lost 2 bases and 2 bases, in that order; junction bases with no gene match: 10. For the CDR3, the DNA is TGTGCCAGCAGCCAACTACGGGCGGGGACTAGCGGACAAGAGACCCAGTACTTC. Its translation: CASSQLRAGTSGQETQYF.

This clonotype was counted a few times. CDR3 region: CASSFAAEPSGGPNYQETQYF. DNA of the CDR3: TGTGCCAGCAGTTTCGCTGCCGAGCCTAGCGGGGGGCCCAACTACCAAGAGACCCAGTACTTC. The genes are TRBV11-1 and TRBJ2-5; 11 bases line up with TRBD2. In germline, CDR1 is SGHAT, CDR2 FQDESV (reference sequence). The CDR3 is made up of 21 amino acids. V shed 6 bases and J 0 bases; nucleotides not matched to a gene: 21.

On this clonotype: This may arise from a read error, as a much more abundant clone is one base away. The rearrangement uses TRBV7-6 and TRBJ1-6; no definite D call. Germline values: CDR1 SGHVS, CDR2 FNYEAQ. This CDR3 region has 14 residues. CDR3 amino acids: CASSFGKERSPPHF. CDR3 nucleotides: TGTGCCAGCAGCTTTGGGAAGGAGCGATCACCCCCCCACTTT.

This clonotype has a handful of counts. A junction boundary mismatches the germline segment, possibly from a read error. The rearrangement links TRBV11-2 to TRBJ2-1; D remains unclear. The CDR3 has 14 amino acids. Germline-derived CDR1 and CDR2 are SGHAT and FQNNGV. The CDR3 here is CAGSSRLVYNEQFF. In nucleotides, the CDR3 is TGTGCCGGCAGCTCGCGCCTAGTTTACAATGAGCAGTTCTTC.

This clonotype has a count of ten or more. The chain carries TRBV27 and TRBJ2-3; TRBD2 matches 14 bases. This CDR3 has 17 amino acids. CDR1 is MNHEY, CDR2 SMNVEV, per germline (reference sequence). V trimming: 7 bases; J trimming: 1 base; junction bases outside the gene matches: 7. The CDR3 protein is CASTRRGLAGGTDTQYF. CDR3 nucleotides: TGTGCCAGCACCAGAAGGGGACTAGCGGGGGGCACAGATACGCAGTATTTT.

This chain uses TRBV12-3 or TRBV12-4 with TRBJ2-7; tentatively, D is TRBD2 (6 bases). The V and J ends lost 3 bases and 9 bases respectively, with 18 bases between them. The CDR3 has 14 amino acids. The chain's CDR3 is CASSLPGSADTQYF. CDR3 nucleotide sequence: TGTGCCAGCAGTTTGCCCGGGAGCGCAGATACGCAGTACTTC.

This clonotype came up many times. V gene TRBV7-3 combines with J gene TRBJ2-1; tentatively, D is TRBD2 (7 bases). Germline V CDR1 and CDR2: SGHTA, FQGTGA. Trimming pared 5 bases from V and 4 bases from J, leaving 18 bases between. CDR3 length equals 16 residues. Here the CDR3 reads CASSPAAGARYNEQFF. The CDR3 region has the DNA TGTGCCAGCAGCCCGGCCGCGGGGGCTCGGTACAATGAGCAGTTCTTC.

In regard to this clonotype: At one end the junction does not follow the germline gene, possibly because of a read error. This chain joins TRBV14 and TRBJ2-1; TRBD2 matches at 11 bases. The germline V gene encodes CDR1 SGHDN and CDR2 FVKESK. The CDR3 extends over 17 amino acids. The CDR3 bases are TGTGCCTGCAGCCCCATAGCGGGGGGGGTCTCCTACAATGAGCAGTTCTTC. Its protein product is CACSPIAGGVSYNEQFF.

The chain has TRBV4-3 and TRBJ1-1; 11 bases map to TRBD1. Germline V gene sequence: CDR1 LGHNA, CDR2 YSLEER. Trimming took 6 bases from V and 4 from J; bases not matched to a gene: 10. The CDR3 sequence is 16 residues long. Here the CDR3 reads CASRGPGTGGSTEAFF. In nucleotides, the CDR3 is TGCGCCAGCAGGGGGCCCGGGACAGGGGGGAGCACTGAAGCTTTCTTT.

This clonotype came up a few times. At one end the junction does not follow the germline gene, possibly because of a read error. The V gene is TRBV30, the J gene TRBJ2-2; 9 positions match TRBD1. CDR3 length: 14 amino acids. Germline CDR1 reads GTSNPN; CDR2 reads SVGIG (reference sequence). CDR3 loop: CASQDRGSTGELFF. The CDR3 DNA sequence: TGTGCCAGCCAGGACAGGGGAAGCACCGGGGAACTGTTTTTT. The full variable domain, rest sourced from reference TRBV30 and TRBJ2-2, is SQTIHQWPATLVQPVGSPLSLECTVEGTSNPNLYWYRQAAGRGLQLLFYSVGIGQISSEVPQNLSASRPQDRQFILSSKKLLLSDSGFYLCASQDRGSTGELFFGEGSRLTVL.

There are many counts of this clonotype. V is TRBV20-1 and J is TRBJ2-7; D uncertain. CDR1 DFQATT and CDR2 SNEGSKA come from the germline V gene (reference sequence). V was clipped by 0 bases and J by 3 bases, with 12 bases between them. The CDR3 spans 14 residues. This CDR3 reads CSAREQKLIYEQYF. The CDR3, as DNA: TGCAGTGCTAGAGAACAGAAGTTAATCTACGAGCAGTACTTC.

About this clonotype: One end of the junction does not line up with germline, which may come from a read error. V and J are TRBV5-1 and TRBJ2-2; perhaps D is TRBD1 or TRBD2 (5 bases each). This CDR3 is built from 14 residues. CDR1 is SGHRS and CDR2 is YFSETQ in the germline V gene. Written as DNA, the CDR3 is TGCGCCAGCAGCTTGGCGTCGACCTTAGGGGAGCGGTTTTTT. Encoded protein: CASSLASTLGERFF.

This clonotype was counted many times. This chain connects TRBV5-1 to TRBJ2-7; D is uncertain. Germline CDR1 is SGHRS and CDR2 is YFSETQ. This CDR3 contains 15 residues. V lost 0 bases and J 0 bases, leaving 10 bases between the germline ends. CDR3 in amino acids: CASSLAVPTSYEQYF. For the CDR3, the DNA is TGCGCCAGCAGCTTGGCCGTCCCAACCTCCTACGAGCAGTACTTC. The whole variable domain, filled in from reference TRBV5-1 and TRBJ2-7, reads KAGVTQTPRYLIKTRGQQVTLSCSPISGHRSVSWYQQTPGQGLQFLFEYFSETQRNKGNFPGRFSGRQFSNSRSEMNVSTLELGDSALYLCASSLAVPTSYEQYFGPGTRLTVT.

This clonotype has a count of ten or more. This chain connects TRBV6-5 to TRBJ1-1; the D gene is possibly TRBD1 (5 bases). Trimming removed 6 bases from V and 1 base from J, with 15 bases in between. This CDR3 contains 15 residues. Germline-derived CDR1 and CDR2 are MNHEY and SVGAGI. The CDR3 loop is CASRARDLRNTEAFF. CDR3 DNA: TGTGCCAGCAGAGCCCGGGACTTACGGAACACTGAAGCTTTCTTT.

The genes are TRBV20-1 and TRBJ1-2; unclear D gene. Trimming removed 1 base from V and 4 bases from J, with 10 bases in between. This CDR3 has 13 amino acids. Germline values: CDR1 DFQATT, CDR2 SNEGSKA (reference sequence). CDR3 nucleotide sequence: TGCAGTGCTAGAGGCCTCCAGACCTATGGCTACACCTTC. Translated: CSARGLQTYGYTF.

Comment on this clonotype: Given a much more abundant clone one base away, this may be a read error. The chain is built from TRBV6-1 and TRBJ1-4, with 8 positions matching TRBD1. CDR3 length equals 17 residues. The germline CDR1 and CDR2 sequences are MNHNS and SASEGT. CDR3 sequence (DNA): TGTACCAGCAGTGGTCAGGGGGCGCGGAGAACTAATGAAAAACTGTTTTTT. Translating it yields CTSSGQGARRTNEKLFF.

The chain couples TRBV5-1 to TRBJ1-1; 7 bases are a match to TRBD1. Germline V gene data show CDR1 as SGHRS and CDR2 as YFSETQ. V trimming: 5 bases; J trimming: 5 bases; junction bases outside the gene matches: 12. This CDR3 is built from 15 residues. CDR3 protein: CASSQSGQEGTEAFF. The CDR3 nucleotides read TGCGCCAGCAGTCAATCCGGACAGGAAGGGACTGAAGCTTTCTTT. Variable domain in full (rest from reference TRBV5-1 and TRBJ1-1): KAGVTQTPRYLIKTRGQQVTLSCSPISGHRSVSWYQQTPGQGLQFLFEYFSETQRNKGNFPGRFSGRQFSNSRSEMNVSTLELGDSALYLCASSQSGQEGTEAFFGQGTRLTVV.

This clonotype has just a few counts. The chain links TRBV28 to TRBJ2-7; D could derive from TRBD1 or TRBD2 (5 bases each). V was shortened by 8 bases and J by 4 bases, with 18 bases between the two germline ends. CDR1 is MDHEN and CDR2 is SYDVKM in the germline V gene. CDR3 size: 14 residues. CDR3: CASRDGSVRYEQYF. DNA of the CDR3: TGTGCCAGCCGGGACGGTTCGGTAAGATACGAGCAGTACTTC.

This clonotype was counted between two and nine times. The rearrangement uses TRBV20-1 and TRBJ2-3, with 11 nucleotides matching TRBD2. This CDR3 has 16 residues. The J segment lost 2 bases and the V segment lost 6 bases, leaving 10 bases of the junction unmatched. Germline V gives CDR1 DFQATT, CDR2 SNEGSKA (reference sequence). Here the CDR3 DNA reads TGCAGTGCCGCCCACCCACTAGCGGGGGCCACAGATACGCAGTATTTT. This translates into CSAAHPLAGATDTQYF.

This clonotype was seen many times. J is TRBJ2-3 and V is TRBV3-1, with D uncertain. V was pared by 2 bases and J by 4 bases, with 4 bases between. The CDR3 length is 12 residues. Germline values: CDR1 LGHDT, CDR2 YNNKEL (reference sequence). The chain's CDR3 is CASSQRADTQYF. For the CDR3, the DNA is TGTGCCAGCAGCCAACGGGCAGATACGCAGTATTTT.

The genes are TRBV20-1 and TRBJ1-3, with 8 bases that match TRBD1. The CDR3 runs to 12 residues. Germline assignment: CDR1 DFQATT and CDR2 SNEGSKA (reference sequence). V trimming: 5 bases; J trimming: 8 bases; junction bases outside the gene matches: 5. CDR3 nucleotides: TGCAGTGCTCGTCAGGGGGCGGACACCATATATTTT. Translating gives CSARQGADTIYF.